This TCR beta chain is from a study of OX40 agonist ivuxolimab in advanced cancers. Regarding the study in general: The costimulatory receptor OX40 (CD134) was targeted by ivuxolimab, a fully human IgG2 agonistic monoclonal antibody. The monotherapy dose-escalation portion (N ≈ 50 patients) of the phase I ivuxolimab trial is reported in the paper. Partial responses occurred in three dose-escalation patients: two with cutaneous melanoma and one with hepatocellular carcinoma. Peripheral TCRbeta sequencing was intended to test whether TCR sequence diversity was altered and clonal T-cell expansion was caused by ivuxolimab. Intravenous ivuxolimab was administered to patients every 2 weeks at six dose levels: 0.01, 0.1, 0.3, 1.5, 3 and 10 mg/kg. A male proportion of roughly 80% and a mean age of approximately 61 years, ranging from about 20 to 79, were recorded for the dose-escalation cohort. Among the roughly 52 dose-escalation patients, around 19 had hepatocellular carcinoma, roughly 15 melanoma, 9 renal cell carcinoma and 9 head and neck cancer. Patients were allowed to have had prior anti-PD-1, anti-PD-L1 or anti-CTLA-4 therapy, and 30% to 40% of the dose-escalation patients had been treated with checkpoint inhibitors. On the study overall, not on this receptor specifically: The antigen specificity of the peripheral T cells that underwent clonal expansion was not determined. In partial responders in the 0.1-3.0 mg/kg groups, normalized peripheral clonal expansion was found to be among the lowest, especially among CD8+ T cells. At doses from 0.1 to 3.0 mg/kg, clonal expansion was seen in both CD4+ and CD8+ blood T cells between baseline and week 6. After ivuxolimab, more expanded clones were found on average in CD8+ T cells than in CD4+ T cells. Low levels of normalized T-cell clonal expansion were also seen in some patients who did not respond.

Patients with autoimmune disease history or receiving systemic immunosuppression were excluded from the trial. Peripheral blood for TCR sequencing was drawn from every dose cohort at baseline, at cycle 4 day 1 and at cycle 7 day 1. The samples were drawn from a first-in-human, open-label, multicenter phase I dose-escalation trial of ivuxolimab. The trial enrolled adults with locally advanced or metastatic head and neck squamous cell, hepatocellular, melanoma or renal cell carcinoma. Before TCR sequencing, CD4+ and CD8+ T cells were separately sorted from peripheral blood. To sequence the TCRbeta CDR3 region, genomic DNA was isolated from the sorted cells. TCRbeta CDR3 regions were sequenced using the immunoSEQ Assay. TCRdb stores this immuneACCESS table with in-frame sequences only. Part of the clones is absent; in the studies checked, under half of the shortfall reflects unresolved V genes, and no reason is known for the rest. Here the sample has about 98,000 clones; 87% occur a single time. The ten largest make up about 0.5% of the sample.

The CDR3 goes from the cysteine to the phenylalanine over 13 residues. Only the CDR3 DNA stays, 39 bases, in frame from base 1. V loses 0 bases, J loses 2 bases, and the germline ends lie 5 bases apart. CDR1 SGDLS and CDR2 YYNGEE were looked up in the germline V gene. On this clone: Its antigen specificity is not known. No much larger clone exists at a distance of one base, and base qualities are not known.

The input for sequencing was CD4+ or CD8+ T cells sorted from blood, taken in a trial of the OX40 agonist ivuxolimab. The chain couples TRBV9 to TRBJ1-1; the D gene remains uncertain. This TCR came from an adult with an advanced solid tumor such as melanoma, head and neck, liver or kidney cancer. The DNA is TGTGCCAGCAGCGTAGAAATCAACACTGAAGCTTTCTTT. Its translation is CASSVEINTEAFF.